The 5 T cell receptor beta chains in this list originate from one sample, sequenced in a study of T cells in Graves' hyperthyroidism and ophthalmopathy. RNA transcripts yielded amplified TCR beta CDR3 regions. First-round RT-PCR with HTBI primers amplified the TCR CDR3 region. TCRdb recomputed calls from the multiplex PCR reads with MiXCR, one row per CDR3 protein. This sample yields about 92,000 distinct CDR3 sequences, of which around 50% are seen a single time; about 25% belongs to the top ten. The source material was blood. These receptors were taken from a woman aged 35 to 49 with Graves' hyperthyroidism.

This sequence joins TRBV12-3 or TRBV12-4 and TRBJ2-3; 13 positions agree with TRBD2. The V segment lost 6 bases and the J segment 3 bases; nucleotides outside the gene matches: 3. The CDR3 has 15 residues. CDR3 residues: CASSPGLAGTDTQYF. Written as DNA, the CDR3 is TGTGCCAGCAGCCCGGGACTAGCGGGGACAGATACGCAGTATTTT.

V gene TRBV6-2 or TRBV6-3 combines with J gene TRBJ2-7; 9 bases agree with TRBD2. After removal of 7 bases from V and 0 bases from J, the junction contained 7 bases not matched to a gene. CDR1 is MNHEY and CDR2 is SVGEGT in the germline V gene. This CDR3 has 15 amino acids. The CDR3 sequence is CASTGLARSSYEQYF. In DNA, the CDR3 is TGTGCCAGCACCGGACTAGCGAGGAGCTCCTACGAGCAGTACTTC.

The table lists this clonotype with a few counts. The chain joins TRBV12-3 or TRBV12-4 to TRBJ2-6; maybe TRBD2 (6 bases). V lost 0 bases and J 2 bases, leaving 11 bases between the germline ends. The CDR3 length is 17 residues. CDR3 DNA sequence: TGTGCCAGCAGTTTAGCGGGGGGAAACACTGGGGCCAACGTCCTGACTTTC. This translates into CASSLAGGNTGANVLTF.

CDR3 sequence reads: CSAEGQGGYEQYF. Written as DNA, the CDR3 is TGCAGTGCCGAGGGACAGGGAGGCTACGAGCAGTACTTC. The chain carries TRBV20-1 and TRBJ2-7, with 9 bases identical to TRBD1. The V gene's germline CDR1 is DFQATT and CDR2 SNEGSKA (reference sequence). V shed 6 bases and J 3 bases; nucleotides not matched to a gene: 6. The CDR3 has 13 residues.

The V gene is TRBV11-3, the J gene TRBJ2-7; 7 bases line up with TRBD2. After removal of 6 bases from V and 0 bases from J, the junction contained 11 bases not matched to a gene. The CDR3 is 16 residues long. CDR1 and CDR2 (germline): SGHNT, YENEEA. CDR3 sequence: CASSWVAGRSSYEQYF. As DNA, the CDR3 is TGTGCCAGCAGTTGGGTAGCGGGCCGTTCCTCCTACGAGCAGTACTTC.